The rows below give T cell receptor beta chains drawn from one sample of a study of shared clonotypes between healthy human individuals. Libraries were prepared by immunoSEQ multiplex PCR; TCRdb keeps only in-frame clonotypes and omits some of them. The table lists some 2,100,000 clones, nearly 97% of them singletons. Sample: naive CD4+ T cells sorted from blood. The receptors were gathered from a man between 18 and 29 years old in good health. The CDR3 runs from the conserved cysteine through the conserved F or W. Each record gives: J gene, CDR3 length, D gene, V gene, clone size, CDR3 protein, CDR3 DNA. The D gene is left open where the match is weak. A clone size is listed for some rows: how often the clone was seen (once, few, many), or a class if it is expanded.

j_gene: TRBJ1-1
len: 11
d_gene: -
v_gene: TRBV25-1
abundance: -
CDR3aa: CASIKDSEAFF
CDR3nt: TGTGCCAGCATCAAGGACAGTGAAGCTTTCTTT

j_gene: TRBJ1-1
len: 12
d_gene: -
v_gene: TRBV10-3
abundance: once
CDR3aa: CAISESEVGAFF
CDR3nt: TGTGCCATCAGTGAGTCGGAGGTGGGAGCTTTCTTT

j_gene: TRBJ1-6
len: 17
d_gene: TRBD1
v_gene: TRBV2
abundance: -
CDR3aa: CASSEALRTGGNSPLHF
CDR3nt: TGTGCCAGCAGTGAAGCGCTTCGGACAGGGGGTAATTCACCCCTCCACTTT

j_gene: TRBJ1-1
len: 12
d_gene: -
v_gene: TRBV2
abundance: -
CDR3aa: CASSDGYTEAFF
CDR3nt: TGTGCCAGCAGTGATGGGTACACTGAAGCTTTCTTT

j_gene: TRBJ1-1
len: 15
d_gene: -
v_gene: TRBV2
abundance: -
CDR3aa: CASSPRQGLNTEAFF
CDR3nt: TGTGCCAGCAGCCCCAGGCAGGGTCTGAACACTGAAGCTTTCTTT

j_gene: TRBJ2-1
len: 14
d_gene: -
v_gene: TRBV7-2
abundance: -
CDR3aa: CASSLGGPIREQFF
CDR3nt: TGTGCCAGCAGCTTAGGTGGACCCATTAGGGAGCAGTTCTTC

j_gene: TRBJ1-3
len: 14
d_gene: -
v_gene: TRBV28
abundance: -
CDR3aa: CASLSGALGNTIYF
CDR3nt: TGTGCCAGTCTTTCGGGGGCCCTCGGAAACACCATATATTTT

j_gene: TRBJ2-7
len: 13
d_gene: TRBD1
v_gene: TRBV6-1
abundance: -
CDR3aa: CASSLTGGHEQYF
CDR3nt: TGTGCCAGCAGCTTGACAGGGGGCCACGAGCAGTACTTC

j_gene: TRBJ1-1
len: 17
d_gene: -
v_gene: TRBV27
abundance: -
CDR3aa: CTSSFRPPGQLRPEAFF
CDR3nt: TGTACCAGCAGTTTCCGCCCCCCGGGGCAGCTAAGACCTGAAGCTTTCTTT

j_gene: TRBJ2-3
len: 16
d_gene: -
v_gene: TRBV6-6
abundance: -
CDR3aa: CASSTNGGTSTDTQYF
CDR3nt: TGTGCCAGCAGTACAAACGGGGGAACTAGCACAGATACGCAGTATTTT

j_gene: TRBJ2-7
len: 12
d_gene: -
v_gene: TRBV11-2
abundance: -
CDR3aa: CASRLSHYEQYF
CDR3nt: TGTGCCAGCAGGTTAAGCCACTACGAGCAGTACTTC

j_gene: TRBJ1-4
len: 14
d_gene: TRBD1
v_gene: TRBV19
abundance: -
CDR3aa: CASTPDRVGEKLFF
CDR3nt: TGTGCCAGTACCCCGGACAGGGTCGGGGAAAAACTGTTTTTT

j_gene: TRBJ1-4
len: 14
d_gene: -
v_gene: TRBV7-9
abundance: once
CDR3aa: CASSYKGVEEKLFF
CDR3nt: TGTGCCAGCAGCTATAAGGGGGTGGAAGAAAAACTGTTTTTT

j_gene: TRBJ2-7
len: 14
d_gene: TRBD2
v_gene: TRBV4-3
abundance: -
CDR3aa: CASSQGRGGYEQYF
CDR3nt: TGCGCCAGCAGCCAAGGCCGCGGGGGTTACGAGCAGTACTTC

j_gene: TRBJ2-7
len: 14
d_gene: TRBD1
v_gene: TRBV7-8
abundance: -
CDR3aa: CASSLGTGAYEQYF
CDR3nt: TGTGCCAGCAGCTTAGGAACAGGGGCCTACGAGCAGTACTTC

j_gene: TRBJ1-4
len: 11
d_gene: -
v_gene: TRBV30
abundance: -
CDR3aa: CAWKLNGHLFF
CDR3nt: TGTGCCTGGAAATTAAACGGACATTTGTTTTTT

j_gene: TRBJ2-5
len: 14
d_gene: -
v_gene: TRBV5-5
abundance: -
CDR3aa: CASSSWGGGETQYF
CDR3nt: TGTGCCAGCAGCTCCTGGGGGGGCGGAGAGACCCAGTACTTC

j_gene: TRBJ2-3
len: 13
d_gene: -
v_gene: TRBV6-6
abundance: -
CDR3aa: CASSYLGTDTQYF
CDR3nt: TGTGCCAGCAGTTATCTTGGGACAGATACGCAGTATTTT

j_gene: TRBJ1-2
len: 13
d_gene: -
v_gene: TRBV30
abundance: -
CDR3aa: CAWSASGASGYTF
CDR3nt: TGTGCCTGGAGTGCCTCAGGGGCGAGTGGCTACACCTTC

j_gene: TRBJ1-1
len: 13
d_gene: -
v_gene: TRBV28
abundance: -
CDR3aa: CASSLGGFTEAFF
CDR3nt: TGTGCCAGCAGTTTGGGGGGCTTCACTGAAGCTTTCTTT

j_gene: TRBJ2-1
len: 15
d_gene: TRBD2
v_gene: TRBV9
abundance: -
CDR3aa: CASSGGLAGVYEQFF
CDR3nt: TGTGCCAGCAGCGGGGGACTAGCGGGAGTGTATGAGCAGTTCTTC

j_gene: TRBJ1-1
len: 12
d_gene: -
v_gene: TRBV29-1
abundance: -
CDR3aa: CSGGGQNTEAFF
CDR3nt: TGCAGCGGGGGGGGACAGAACACTGAAGCTTTCTTT